This T cell receptor (beta chain) was profiled in a study of cytomegalovirus exposure and HLA in healthy donors. Worth noting for this clone: The target antigen is unknown. At one end the junction does not follow the germline gene, possibly because of a read error.

Study results and limitations: Most TCR sequences were seen very rarely across donors, but some public TCRs occurred in many.

13 Jbeta primers and 60 Vbeta primers were used for the PCR. In the original processing: Around 11 million of 65 million to 95 million unique TCR beta chains were shared, per a later count. Profiled with immunoSEQ multiplex PCR; TCRdb holds only in-frame clones, not every one. The DNA gave D and trimming, while V, J and clone size come from that table. The table includes some 150,000 clones, roughly 76% detected once. Sequences were obtained from PBMCs. The TCR originated in a man aged 55-75 years in good health and CMV-seronegative.

CDR3: CSSSKRQGHEAFF. CDR3 nucleotides: TGTTCCAGCAGCAAGCGACAGGGTCATGAAGCTTTCTTT. The gene calls are TRBV7-9 and TRBJ1-1; TRBD1 matches at 7 bases. The CDR3 runs 13 residues. CDR1 is SEHNR and CDR2 is FQNEAQ in the germline V gene (reference sequence).